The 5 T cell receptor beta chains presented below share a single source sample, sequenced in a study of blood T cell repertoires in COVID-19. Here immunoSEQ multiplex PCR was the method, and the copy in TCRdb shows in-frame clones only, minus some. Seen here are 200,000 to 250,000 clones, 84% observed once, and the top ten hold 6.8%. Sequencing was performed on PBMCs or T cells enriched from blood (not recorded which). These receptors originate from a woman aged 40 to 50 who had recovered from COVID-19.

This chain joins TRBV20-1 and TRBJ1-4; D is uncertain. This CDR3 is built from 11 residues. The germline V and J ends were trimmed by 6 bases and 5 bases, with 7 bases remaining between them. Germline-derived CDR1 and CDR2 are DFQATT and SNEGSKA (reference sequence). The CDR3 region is CSAVQNEKLFF. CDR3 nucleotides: TGCAGTGCGGTACAGAATGAAAAACTGTTTTTT.

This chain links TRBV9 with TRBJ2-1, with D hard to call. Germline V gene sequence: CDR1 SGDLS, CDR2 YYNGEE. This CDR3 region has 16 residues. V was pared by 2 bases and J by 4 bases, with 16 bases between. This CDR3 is CASSVEPGSRYNEQFF. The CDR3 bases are TGTGCCAGCAGCGTGGAGCCGGGTAGCCGTTACAATGAGCAGTTCTTC.

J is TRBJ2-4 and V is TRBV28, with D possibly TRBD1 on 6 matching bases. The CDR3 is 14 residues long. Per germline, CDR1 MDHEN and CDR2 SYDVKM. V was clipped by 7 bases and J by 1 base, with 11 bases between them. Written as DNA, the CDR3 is TGTGCCAGCACCCTCCAGGGGGCCAAAAACATTCAGTACTTC. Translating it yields CASTLQGAKNIQYF. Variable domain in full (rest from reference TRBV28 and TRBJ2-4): DVKVTQSSRYLVKRTGEKVFLECVQDMDHENMFWYRQDPGLGLRLIYFSYDVKMKEKGDIPEGYSVSREKKERFSLILESASTNQTSMYLCASTLQGAKNIQYFGAGTRLSVL.

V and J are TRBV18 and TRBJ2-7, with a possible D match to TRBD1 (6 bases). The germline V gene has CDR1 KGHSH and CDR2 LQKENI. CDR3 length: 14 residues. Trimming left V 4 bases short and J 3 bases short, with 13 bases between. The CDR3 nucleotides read TGTGCCAGCTCACTCGGGACACCCGGCTACGAGCAGTACGTC. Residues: CASSLGTPGYEQYV.

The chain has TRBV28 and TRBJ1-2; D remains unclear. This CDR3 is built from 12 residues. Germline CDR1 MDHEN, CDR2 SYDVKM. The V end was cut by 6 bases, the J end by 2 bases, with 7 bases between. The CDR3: CASRRLNYGYTF. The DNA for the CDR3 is TGTGCCAGCAGGCGGCTAAACTATGGCTACACCTTC.